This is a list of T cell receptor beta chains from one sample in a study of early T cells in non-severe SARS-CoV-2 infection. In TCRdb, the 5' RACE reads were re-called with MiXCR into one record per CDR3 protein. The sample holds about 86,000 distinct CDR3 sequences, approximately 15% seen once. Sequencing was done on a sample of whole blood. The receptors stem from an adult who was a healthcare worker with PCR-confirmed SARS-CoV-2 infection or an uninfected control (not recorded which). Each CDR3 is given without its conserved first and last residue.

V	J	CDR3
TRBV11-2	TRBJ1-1	ASSLDGDGFTEAF
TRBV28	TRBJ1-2	ASSLALGGDYGYT
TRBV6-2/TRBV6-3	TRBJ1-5	ASSFHPQPQH
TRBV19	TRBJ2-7	ASSPGPGESYEQY
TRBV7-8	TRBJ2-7	ASSPGTASSYEQY
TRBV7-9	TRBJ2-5	AVIRSDEPGETQY
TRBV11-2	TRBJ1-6	ASSSHRQGGNSPLH
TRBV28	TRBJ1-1	ASSYGGRRGTEAF
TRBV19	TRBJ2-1	ASSPFSSYNEQF
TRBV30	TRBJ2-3	AWSVRGADTQY
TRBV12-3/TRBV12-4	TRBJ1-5	ASSLLGTAHNQPQH
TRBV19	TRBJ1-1	ASSSGHRGLRAEAF
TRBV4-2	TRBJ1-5	ASSQDQGMIQPQH
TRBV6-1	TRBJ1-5	ASTLATGPNQPQH
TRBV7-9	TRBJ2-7	ASIGTGFDEQY
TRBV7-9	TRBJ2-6	ASSHRDRVSGANVLT
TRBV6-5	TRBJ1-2	ASSPRTGRSDYGYT
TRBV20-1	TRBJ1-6	SARESQNSPLH
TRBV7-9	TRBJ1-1	ASSSDGEAF
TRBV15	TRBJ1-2	ATSRPDSHYGYT
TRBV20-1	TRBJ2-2	SAPGWGSRTGELF
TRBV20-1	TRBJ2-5	SAIPSGWRETQY
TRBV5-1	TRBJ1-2	ASSLGPGPLDGYT
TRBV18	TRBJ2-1	ASSPQIRVPNEQF
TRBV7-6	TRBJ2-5	ASSLTSGGVQTQY
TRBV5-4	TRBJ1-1	ASSLAVGRLMNTEVF
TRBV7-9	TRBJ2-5	ASSHRDRGQETQY
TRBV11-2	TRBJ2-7	ASSLFTSYEQY
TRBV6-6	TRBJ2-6	ASRSRTAGANVLT
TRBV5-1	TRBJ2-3	ASRRIAGGSTDTQY
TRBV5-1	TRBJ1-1	ASSLGDRGIGTEAF
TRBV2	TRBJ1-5	ASGGQGNQPQH
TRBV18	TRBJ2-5	ASSPQGGQRETQY
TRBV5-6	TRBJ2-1	ASSLSGVSSYNEQF
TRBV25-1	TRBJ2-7	ASGTDAQY
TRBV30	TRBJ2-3	AWTLTRDSVDTQY
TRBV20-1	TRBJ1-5	SAREGANQPQH
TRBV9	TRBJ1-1	ASSTLTEAF
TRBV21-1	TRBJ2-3	ASSITDTQY
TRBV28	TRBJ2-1	ASSPAGGRHNEQF
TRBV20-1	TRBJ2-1	STSGTSSYNEQF
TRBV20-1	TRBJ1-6	SAGGPTGDDSPLH
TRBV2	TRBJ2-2	ASSGENTGELF
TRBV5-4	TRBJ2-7	ASSFLLEGAYEQY
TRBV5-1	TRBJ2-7	ASSFGLAYEQY
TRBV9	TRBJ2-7	ASSEGGTRSDEQY
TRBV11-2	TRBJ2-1	ASSLLAGGEDEQF
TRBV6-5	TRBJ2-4	ASSYSPAVGGRNIQY
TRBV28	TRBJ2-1	ASSSRTSGGYNEQF
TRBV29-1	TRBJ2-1	SVGRERHNEQF
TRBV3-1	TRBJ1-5	ASSITFAGPQH
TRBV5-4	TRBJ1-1	ASSGSGGQMNTEAF
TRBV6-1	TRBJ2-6	ASSERGTPVSGANVLT
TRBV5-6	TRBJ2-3	ASSLGSGTSTDTQY